This TCR beta chain was sequenced for a study of cytomegalovirus exposure and HLA in healthy donors. Concerning this clone itself: Its target is not known.

Trimming pared 5 bases from V and 6 bases from J, leaving 14 bases between. Looked up from germline, CDR1 is LNHNV and CDR2 is YYDKDF (reference sequence). The CDR3 is made up of 13 amino acids. General study results and limits: Altogether, some 160 TCR beta chains were recorded as cytomegalovirus-associated.

The PCR contained 60 Vbeta and 13 Jbeta primers. Data came from immunoSEQ multiplex PCR; TCRdb stores just in-frame clones and leaves some out. The table lists 150,000 to 200,000 clones, roughly 79% of them singletons. Specimen: PBMCs. The sequence came from a young woman in good health and CMV-seropositive. The chain has TRBV15 and TRBJ2-7, with a weak D call TRBD2 (5 bases). CDR3 coding DNA: TGTGCCACCAGCGGACTCAACCTAGGCGAGCAGTACTTC. As protein: CATSGLNLGEQYF. Using reference TRBV15 and TRBJ2-7 for the parts outside the CDR3, the full variable domain is DAMVIQNPRYQVTQFGKPVTLSCSQTLNHNVMYWYQQKSSQAPKLLFHYYDKDFNNEADTPDNFQSRRPNTSFCFLDIRSPGLGDTAMYLCATSGLNLGEQYFGPGTRLTVT.